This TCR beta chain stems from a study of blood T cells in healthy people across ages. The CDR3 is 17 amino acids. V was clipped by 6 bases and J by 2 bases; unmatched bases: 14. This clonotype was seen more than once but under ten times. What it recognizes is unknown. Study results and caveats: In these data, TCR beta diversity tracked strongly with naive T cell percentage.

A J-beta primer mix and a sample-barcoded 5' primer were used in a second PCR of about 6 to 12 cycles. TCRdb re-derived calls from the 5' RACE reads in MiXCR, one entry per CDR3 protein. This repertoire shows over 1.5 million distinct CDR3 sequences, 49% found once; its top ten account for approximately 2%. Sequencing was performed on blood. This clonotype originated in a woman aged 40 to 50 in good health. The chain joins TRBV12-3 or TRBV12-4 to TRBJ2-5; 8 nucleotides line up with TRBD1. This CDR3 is CASSLLKTGAKQETQYF. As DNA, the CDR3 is TGTGCCAGCAGCTTATTAAAGACAGGGGCCAAGCAAGAGACCCAGTACTTC.